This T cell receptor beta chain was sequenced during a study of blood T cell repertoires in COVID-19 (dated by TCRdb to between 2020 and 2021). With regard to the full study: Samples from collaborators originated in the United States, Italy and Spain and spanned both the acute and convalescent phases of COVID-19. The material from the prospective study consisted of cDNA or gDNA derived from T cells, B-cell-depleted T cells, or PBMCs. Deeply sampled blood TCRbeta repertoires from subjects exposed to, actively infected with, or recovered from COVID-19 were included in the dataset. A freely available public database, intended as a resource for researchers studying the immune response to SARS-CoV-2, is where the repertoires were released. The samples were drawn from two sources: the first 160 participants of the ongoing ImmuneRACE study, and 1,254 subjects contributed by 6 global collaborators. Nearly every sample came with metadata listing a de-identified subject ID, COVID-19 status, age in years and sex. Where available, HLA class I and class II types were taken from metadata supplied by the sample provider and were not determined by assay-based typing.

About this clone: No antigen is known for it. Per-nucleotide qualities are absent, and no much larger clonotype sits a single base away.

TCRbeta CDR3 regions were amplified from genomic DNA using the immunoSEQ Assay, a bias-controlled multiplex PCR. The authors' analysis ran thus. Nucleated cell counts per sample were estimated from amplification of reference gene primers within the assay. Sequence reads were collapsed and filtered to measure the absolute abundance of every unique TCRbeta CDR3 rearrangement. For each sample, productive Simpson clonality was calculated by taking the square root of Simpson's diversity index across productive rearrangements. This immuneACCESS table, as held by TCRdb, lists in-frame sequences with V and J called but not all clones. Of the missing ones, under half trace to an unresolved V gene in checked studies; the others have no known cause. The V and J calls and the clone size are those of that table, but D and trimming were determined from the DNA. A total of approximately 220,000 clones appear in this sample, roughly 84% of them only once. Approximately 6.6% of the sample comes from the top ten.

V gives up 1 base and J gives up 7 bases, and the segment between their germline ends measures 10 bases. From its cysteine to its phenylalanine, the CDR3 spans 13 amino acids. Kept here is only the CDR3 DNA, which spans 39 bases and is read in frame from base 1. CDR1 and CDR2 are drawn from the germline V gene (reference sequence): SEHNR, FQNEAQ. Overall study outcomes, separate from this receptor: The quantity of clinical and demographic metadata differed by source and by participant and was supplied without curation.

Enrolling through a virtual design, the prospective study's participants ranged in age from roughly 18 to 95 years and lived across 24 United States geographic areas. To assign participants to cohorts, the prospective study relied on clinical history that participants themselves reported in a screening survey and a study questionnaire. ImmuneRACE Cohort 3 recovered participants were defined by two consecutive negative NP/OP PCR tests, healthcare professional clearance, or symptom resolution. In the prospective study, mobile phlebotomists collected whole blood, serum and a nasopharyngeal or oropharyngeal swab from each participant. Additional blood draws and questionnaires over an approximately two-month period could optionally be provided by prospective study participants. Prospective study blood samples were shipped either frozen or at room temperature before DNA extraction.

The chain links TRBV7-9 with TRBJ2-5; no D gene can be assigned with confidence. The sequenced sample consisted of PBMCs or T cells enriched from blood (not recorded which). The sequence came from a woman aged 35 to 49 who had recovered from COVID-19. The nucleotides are TGTGCCAGCAGCTTAGGAGGCTTAAGGACCCAGTACTTC. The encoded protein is CASSLGGLRTQYF. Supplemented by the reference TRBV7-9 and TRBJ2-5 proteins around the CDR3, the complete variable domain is DTGVSQNPRHKITKRGQNVTFRCDPISEHNRLYWYRQTLGQGPEFLTYFQNEAQLEKSRLLSDRFSAERPKGSFSTLEIQRTEQGDSAMYLCASSLGGLRTQYFGPGTRLLVL.